One sample yielded the 32 T cell receptor beta chains listed below, sequenced in a study of blood T cell repertoires in COVID-19 (dated by TCRdb to 2020 to 2021). Library preparation was by the immunoSEQ multiplex PCR assay. The immuneACCESS repertoire file appears here via TCRdb, limited to in-frame rearrangements. These files lack a portion of the clones; in checked studies, under half of the deficit traces to unresolved V genes, and the cause of the others is not known. The sample table shows 250,000 to 300,000 clones, and roughly 89% are seen once. The leading ten clones occupy under 3% of the sample. Sequenced material: PBMCs or T cells enriched from blood (not recorded which). The receptors shown here come from a woman in her forties or fifties who had been exposed to COVID-19.

The gene calls are TRBV5-1 and TRBJ1-4; perhaps TRBD1 as D (6 bases). The germline V and J ends were trimmed by 4 bases and 10 bases, with 23 bases remaining between them. This CDR3 has 16 residues. CDR1 is SGHRS and CDR2 is YFSETQ in the germline V gene. The CDR3 DNA reads as TGCGCCAGCAGCCCACAGACCGGGACATTGAGCGGAAAACTGTTTTTT. Translating gives CASSPQTGTLSGKLFF.

A note on this clone: Additional DNA sequences in this sample encode the identical CDR3. The V and J genes are TRBV5-6 and TRBJ1-5, with 8 bases lining up with TRBD1. This CDR3 has 15 amino acids. Germline CDR1 reads SGHDT; CDR2 reads YYEEEE. Trimming at V came to 0 bases and at J to 5 bases, leaving 4 bases not matched to a gene. The CDR3 region has the DNA TGTGCCAGCAGCTTGGTTGGACAGGGAGATCAGCCCCAGCATTTT. Amino acids: CASSLVGQGDQPQHF.

The sample holds a few counts of this clone. This sequence joins TRBV27 and TRBJ1-5; D perhaps matches TRBD1 (6 bases). Germline CDR1 reads MNHEY; CDR2 reads SMNVEV (reference sequence). This CDR3 region has 15 residues. Trimming shortened V by 2 bases and J by 6 bases, and 14 bases separated the two germline ends. The CDR3 here is CASSLKPGVGQPQHF. The CDR3 DNA reads as TGTGCCAGCAGTTTAAAACCAGGGGTCGGTCAGCCCCAGCATTTT.

The chain joins TRBV5-4 to TRBJ2-5; 7 bases match TRBD1. The CDR3 contains 15 residues. V was clipped by 4 bases and J by 1 base; unmatched bases: 7. The germline V gene has CDR1 SGHNT and CDR2 YYREEE (reference sequence). The CDR3 protein is CASSGNRGAQETQYF. Here the CDR3 DNA reads TGTGCCAGCAGCGGTAACAGGGGCGCCCAAGAGACCCAGTACTTC.

V is TRBV16 and J is TRBJ1-1, with 7 bases aligning to TRBD1. V was clipped by 2 bases and J by 5 bases; unmatched bases: 5. The CDR3 contains 14 residues. Germline CDR1 is KGHSY and CDR2 is FQNENV. CDR3 nucleotides: TGTGCCAGCAGCCAAAAAACAGGGGTTACTGAAGCTTTCTTT. Its protein is CASSQKTGVTEAFF. Filled out from reference TRBV16 and TRBJ1-1, the complete variable domain reads GEEVAQTPKHLVRGEGQKAKLYCAPIKGHSYVFWYQQVLKNEFKFLISFQNENVFDETGMPKERFSAKCLPNSPCSLEIQATKLEDSAVYFCASSQKTGVTEAFFGQGTRLTVV.

A word on this clone: The same CDR3 can be traced to other DNA sequences in this sample. The genes are TRBV2 and TRBJ2-3, with D maybe TRBD2 (5 bases). There are 15 residues in the CDR3. Germline loops: CDR1 SNHLY, CDR2 FYNNEI. V was pared by 6 bases and J by 0 bases, with 13 bases between. The CDR3 loop is CASSLAGPSTDTQYF. The CDR3 DNA reads TGTGCCAGCAGCCTCGCGGGTCCTAGCACAGATACGCAGTATTTT.

J is TRBJ1-2 and V is TRBV24-1; 7 nucleotides match TRBD1. Trimming cost V 3 bases and J 6 bases; bases outside gene matches: 3. The CDR3 is 13 amino acids. Germline lookup yields CDR1 KGHDR and CDR2 SFDVKD. The DNA for the CDR3 is TGTGCCACCAGTGATGCGACAGGGAATGGCTACACCTTC. Residues: CATSDATGNGYTF.

This chain uses TRBV15 with TRBJ1-5, with 8 bases aligning to TRBD1. This CDR3 is 19 amino acids long. With V trimmed by 4 bases and J by 4 bases, 18 bases remained unmatched. Germline lookup yields CDR1 LNHNV and CDR2 YYDKDF (reference sequence). CDR3 region: CATSIPRVEGTGFNQPQHF. DNA of the CDR3: TGTGCCACCAGCATCCCCCGGGTTGAAGGGACAGGTTTTAATCAGCCCCAGCATTTT. Variable domain in full (rest from reference TRBV15 and TRBJ1-5): DAMVIQNPRYQVTQFGKPVTLSCSQTLNHNVMYWYQQKSSQAPKLLFHYYDKDFNNEADTPDNFQSRRPNTSFCFLDIRSPGLGDTAMYLCATSIPRVEGTGFNQPQHFGDGTRLSIL.

This clone has just a few counts. The V call is TRBV5-4, the J call TRBJ1-1; 7 positions match TRBD1. The CDR3 loop spans 15 amino acids. V gave up 4 bases and J gave up 1 base; unmatched junction bases: 7. Germline V gene data show CDR1 as SGHNT and CDR2 as YYREEE (reference sequence). The DNA for the CDR3 is TGTGCCAGCAGCCTCCCCGCAGGGGGGAACACTGAAGCTTTCTTT. It is translated as CASSLPAGGNTEAFF. Full variable domain (remainder filled in from reference TRBV5-4 and TRBJ1-1): ETGVTQSPTHLIKTRGQQVTLRCSSQSGHNTVSWYQQALGQGPQFIFQYYREEENGRGNFPPRFSGLQFPNYSSELNVNALELDDSALYLCASSLPAGGNTEAFFGQGTRLTVV.

The chain couples TRBV3-1 (or the pseudogene TRBV3-2) to TRBJ2-1; 7 bases align to TRBD2. CDR1 and CDR2 (germline): LGHDT, YNNKEL (reference sequence). This CDR3 is 14 amino acids long. Trimming took 6 bases from V and 9 from J; bases not matched to a gene: 11. The CDR3 loop is CASSTLPGTTEQFF. The CDR3 DNA follows: TGTGCCAGCAGTACTCTTCCCGGGACTACTGAGCAGTTCTTC.

The chain has TRBV7-9 and TRBJ2-7, with D possibly matching TRBD2 (5 bases). Germline CDR1 and CDR2: SEHNR and FQNEAQ (reference sequence). Trimming took 5 bases from V and 0 from J, leaving 14 bases between them. This CDR3 spans 15 amino acids. CDR3 in amino acids: CASSARLSSSYEQYF. The CDR3 DNA follows: TGTGCCAGCAGCGCCCGACTATCCAGCTCCTACGAGCAGTACTTC.

The rearrangement links TRBV7-9 to TRBJ2-1; D is uncertain. Germline V gene data show CDR1 as SEHNR and CDR2 as FQNEAQ (reference sequence). The CDR3 totals 13 residues. The V gene lost 3 bases and the J gene lost 5 bases, with 8 bases spanning the gap. The CDR3 nucleotides read TGTGCCAGCAGCTTTCAGCGCCACAATGAGCAGTTCTTC. Amino acid sequence: CASSFQRHNEQFF. The full variable domain, rest sourced from reference TRBV7-9 and TRBJ2-1, is DTGVSQNPRHKITKRGQNVTFRCDPISEHNRLYWYRQTLGQGPEFLTYFQNEAQLEKSRLLSDRFSAERPKGSFSTLEIQRTEQGDSAMYLCASSFQRHNEQFFGPGTRLTVL.

This clone was observed a single time. The V call is TRBV15, the J call TRBJ2-5, with 7 nucleotides matching TRBD1. Germline trimming cut 5 bases from V and 5 bases from J; bases unmatched to any gene: 5. CDR3 size: 13 residues. Germline assignment: CDR1 LNHNV and CDR2 YYDKDF (reference sequence). The CDR3 is CATSADREETQYF. The CDR3 DNA is TGTGCCACCAGCGCAGACAGGGAGGAGACCCAGTACTTC.

The table lists this clone with a count of one. V is TRBV5-1 and J is TRBJ2-1; 8 nucleotides agree with TRBD1. J lost 8 bases, V lost 1 base, and 5 bases had no gene match. CDR1 SGHRS and CDR2 YFSETQ come from the germline V gene. The CDR3 extends over 14 amino acids. The CDR3 loop reads CASSLTQGAYEQFF. CDR3 in DNA: TGCGCCAGCAGCTTGACCCAGGGGGCTTATGAGCAGTTCTTC. Full variable domain (missing parts from reference TRBV5-1 and TRBJ2-1): KAGVTQTPRYLIKTRGQQVTLSCSPISGHRSVSWYQQTPGQGLQFLFEYFSETQRNKGNFPGRFSGRQFSNSRSEMNVSTLELGDSALYLCASSLTQGAYEQFFGPGTRLTVL.

This chain joins TRBV3-1 (or the pseudogene TRBV3-2) and TRBJ2-7, with a tentative D call TRBD1 (6 bases). CDR1 is LGHDT and CDR2 is YNNKEL in the germline V gene (reference sequence). V was cut by 1 base and J by 7 bases, with 23 bases left in between. The length of the CDR3 is 17 residues. The chain's CDR3 is CASSQGGATGYSGEQYF. The DNA of the CDR3 is TGTGCCAGCAGCCAAGGTGGGGCTACAGGGTATTCAGGGGAGCAGTACTTC.

This clone appeared once. This chain links TRBV19 with TRBJ1-2; D is uncertain. CDR3 length: 13 amino acids. V was trimmed by 1 base and J by 5 bases, leaving 8 bases between them. Per germline, CDR1 LNHDA and CDR2 SQIVND (reference sequence). CDR3 in DNA: TGTGCCAGTAGTATAGGCCAGGCTTATGGCTACACCTTC. Translation gives CASSIGQAYGYTF.

This rearrangement joins TRBV5-1 to TRBJ1-4, with 8 nucleotides matching TRBD1. CDR1 and CDR2 (germline): SGHRS, YFSETQ. The CDR3 length is 20 residues. V was clipped by 2 bases and J by 5 bases; unmatched bases: 20. CDR3 DNA sequence: TGCGCCAGCAGCTTTGCCCCCCCCTATAGCCCGACAGGGGTAAATGAAAAACTGTTTTTT. Its translation: CASSFAPPYSPTGVNEKLFF.

With regard to this clone: Distinct nucleotide sequences in the sample also encode this CDR3. The V gene is TRBV3-1 (or the pseudogene TRBV3-2), the J gene TRBJ2-6; D gene uncertain. V shed 0 bases and J shed 0 bases, with 6 bases lying between them. The CDR3 contains 16 residues. Germline CDR1 reads LGHDT; CDR2 reads YNNKEL (reference sequence). CDR3 sequence: CASSQDPGSGANVLTF. In nucleotides, the CDR3 is TGTGCCAGCAGCCAAGATCCCGGCTCTGGGGCCAACGTCCTGACTTTC.

Written as DNA, the CDR3 is TGTGCCAGCGACCCCGGCGGGCGTGACGCTTTCTTT. It specifies CASDPGGRDAFF. The chain uses TRBV7-9 and TRBJ1-1; D is ambiguous. The CDR3 spans 12 residues. The V and J ends lost 8 bases and 11 bases respectively, with 18 bases between them. Germline loops: CDR1 SEHNR, CDR2 FQNEAQ (reference sequence).

The rearrangement links TRBV4-1 to TRBJ1-1, with a tentative D call TRBD1 (6 bases). The CDR3 loop spans 15 amino acids. CDR1 is MGHRA, CDR2 YSYEKL, per germline. Trimming cost V 4 bases and J 4 bases, with 16 bases left between them. As DNA, the CDR3 is TGCGCCAGCAGCCCGAAAGGGGGGGTGGGCACTGAAGCTTTCTTT. It codes for CASSPKGGVGTEAFF.

The chain carries TRBV28 and TRBJ2-5; TRBD2 agrees at 13 bases. CDR1 is MDHEN, CDR2 SYDVKM, per germline. The V and J ends lost 4 bases and 2 bases, in that order; junction bases with no gene match: 4. This CDR3 has 16 residues. As DNA, the CDR3 is TGTGCCAGCAGTTCTTGGACTAGCGGGGGTCAAGAGACCCAGTACTTC. It is translated as CASSSWTSGGQETQYF. The variable domain in full, with the rest retrieved from reference TRBV28 and TRBJ2-5, is DVKVTQSSRYLVKRTGEKVFLECVQDMDHENMFWYRQDPGLGLRLIYFSYDVKMKEKGDIPEGYSVSREKKERFSLILESASTNQTSMYLCASSSWTSGGQETQYFGPGTRLLVL.

The chain employs TRBV2 and TRBJ2-5, with D perhaps matching TRBD2 (6 bases). The ends were cut back, 9 bases at V and 2 bases at J, with 10 bases in the middle. Germline CDR1 reads SNHLY; CDR2 reads FYNNEI. This CDR3 region has 12 residues. Here the CDR3 DNA reads TGTGCCAGGGGACTTAATCAAGAGACCCAGTACTTC. It codes for CARGLNQETQYF.

This clone showed up just a few times. The chain's CDR3 is CASSPSGLGTDTQYF. The CDR3 DNA sequence: TGTGCCAGTAGTCCATCCGGACTGGGCACAGATACGCAGTATTTT. The J gene is TRBJ2-3, the V gene TRBV19; D perhaps matches TRBD2 (5 bases). Trimming cost V 5 bases and J 1 base, with 13 bases left between them. Looked up from germline, CDR1 is LNHDA and CDR2 is SQIVND (reference sequence). This CDR3 spans 15 amino acids.

V and J are TRBV23-1 and TRBJ2-7; 8 bases are a match to TRBD1. TRBV23-1 is identified as an open reading frame with a role that is uncertain. This CDR3 is 16 amino acids long. After removal of 2 bases from V and 4 bases from J, the junction contained 10 bases not matched to a gene. CDR3 protein: CASSQPSHRGVYEQYF. CDR3 DNA sequence: TGCGCCAGCAGTCAACCCTCGCACAGGGGGGTATACGAGCAGTACTTC.

The rearrangement links TRBV9 to TRBJ2-5, with D perhaps TRBD1 (6 bases). V lost 0 bases and J lost 4, with 13 bases in between. There are 15 residues in the CDR3. The germline V gene has CDR1 SGDLS and CDR2 YYNGEE. The CDR3 sequence is CASSVATGLAETQYF. The DNA of the CDR3 is TGTGCCAGCAGCGTAGCTACAGGGCTTGCAGAGACCCAGTACTTC.

J is TRBJ1-6 and V is TRBV14; 7 positions match TRBD1. V trimming: 0 bases; J trimming: 9 bases; junction bases outside the gene matches: 5. Germline V CDR1 and CDR2: SGHDN, FVKESK. This CDR3 comprises 15 residues. The CDR3 nucleotides are TGTGCCAGCAGCCAAGATCAAGGGGGCGTTTCACCCCTCCACTTT. Translation gives CASSQDQGGVSPLHF.

This chain links TRBV5-1 with TRBJ2-3; D not resolved. The V end lost 0 bases, the J end lost 8 bases, and 19 bases lay between the germline ends. CDR3 size: 16 residues. CDR1 and CDR2 (germline): SGHRS, YFSETQ. CDR3 protein: CASSLDSTTSRGTQYF. The CDR3 region has the DNA TGCGCCAGCAGCTTGGATAGTACCACGAGCCGTGGTACGCAGTATTTT.

The V and J genes are TRBV6-1 and TRBJ2-7; 8 bases are shared with TRBD1. Germline V gene data show CDR1 as MNHNS and CDR2 as SASEGT. With V trimmed by 3 bases and J by 3 bases, 4 bases remained unmatched. The CDR3 loop spans 14 amino acids. CDR3 coding DNA: TGTGCCAGCAGTGATGGGGGACAGGACTACGAGCAGTACTTC. As protein: CASSDGGQDYEQYF.

The rearrangement uses TRBV15 and TRBJ1-2; 7 bases match TRBD1. Looked up from germline, CDR1 is LNHNV and CDR2 is YYDKDF (reference sequence). V trimming: 5 bases; J trimming: 0 bases; junction bases outside the gene matches: 9. The CDR3 runs to 16 residues. The CDR3 region has the DNA TGTGCCACCAGCCCCTCGGGGACAGCTTCTAACTATGGCTACACCTTC. As protein: CATSPSGTASNYGYTF.

This rearrangement joins TRBV11-3 to TRBJ2-1; D may be TRBD2 (6 bases). Germline CDR1 reads SGHNT; CDR2 reads YENEEA. Trimming pared 3 bases from V and 4 bases from J, leaving 10 bases between. The CDR3 extends over 14 amino acids. CDR3 in amino acids: CASSLDSGYNEQFF. The CDR3, as DNA: TGTGCCAGCAGCTTGGATAGCGGATACAATGAGCAGTTCTTC.

The rearrangement links TRBV6-4 to TRBJ2-7, with 8 bases lining up with TRBD1. The CDR3 loop spans 17 amino acids. Germline CDR1 and CDR2: MRHNA and SNTAGT. With V trimmed by 2 bases and J by 2 bases, 11 bases remained unmatched. This CDR3 is CASSDGGTGTGPYEQYF. The CDR3 DNA sequence: TGTGCCAGCAGTGACGGGGGGACCGGGACAGGACCCTACGAGCAGTACTTC.

The gene calls are TRBV5-1 and TRBJ2-3, with 8 bases matching TRBD2. Germline V gives CDR1 SGHRS, CDR2 YFSETQ. This CDR3 has 14 residues. V was pared by 4 bases and J by 3 bases, with 4 bases of the junction left unmatched. Written as DNA, the CDR3 is TGCGCCAGCAGCCCCGGGACTAGAACAGATACGCAGTATTTT. This gives the protein CASSPGTRTDTQYF. The whole variable domain, remainder taken from reference TRBV5-1 and TRBJ2-3, is KAGVTQTPRYLIKTRGQQVTLSCSPISGHRSVSWYQQTPGQGLQFLFEYFSETQRNKGNFPGRFSGRQFSNSRSEMNVSTLELGDSALYLCASSPGTRTDTQYFGPGTRLTVL.